These 25 T cell receptor beta chains were sequenced from one sample in a study of blood T cell repertoires in COVID-19. Data came from immunoSEQ multiplex PCR; TCRdb stores just in-frame clones and leaves some out. The sample yields 130,000 or so clones, about 87% seen once. Sequencing used peripheral blood. These receptors were collected from a woman aged 45 to 65 with acute or convalescent COVID-19.

J is TRBJ1-4 and V is TRBV7-2; D is undetermined. With 2 bases removed from V and 2 bases from J, the gap between germline ends came to 12 bases. Germline V lookup: CDR1 SGHTA, CDR2 FQGNSA. This CDR3 contains 16 residues. Written as DNA, the CDR3 is TGTGCCAGCAGCTTATTAGGCGGAGGTACTAATGAAAAACTGTTTTTT. The encoded protein is CASSLLGGGTNEKLFF.

The J gene is TRBJ2-1, the V gene TRBV4-1; 12 bases are shared with TRBD2. The CDR3 spans 13 residues. Germline trimming cut 2 bases from V and 15 bases from J; bases unmatched to any gene: 5. CDR1 is MGHRA, CDR2 YSYEKL, per germline. CDR3 region: CASSQLAGGPGFF. In DNA, the CDR3 is TGCGCCAGCAGCCAACTAGCGGGGGGGCCAGGGTTCTTC.

Concerning this clone: Distinct nucleotide sequences in the sample also encode this CDR3. The chain recombines TRBV27 with TRBJ1-2; 9 bases are shared with TRBD1. This CDR3 has 14 residues. V lost 6 bases and J lost 8; bases outside the gene matches: 10. The germline V gene has CDR1 MNHEY and CDR2 SMNVEV (reference sequence). CDR3 sequence reads: CASSPQGAGYGYTF. The DNA of the CDR3 is TGTGCCAGCAGCCCACAGGGGGCTGGATACGGCTACACCTTC.

The chain recombines TRBV7-8 with TRBJ1-2; TRBD1 agrees at 8 bases. This CDR3 has 14 amino acids. Trimming cost V 6 bases and J 7 bases; bases outside gene matches: 10. Germline CDR1 is SGHVS and CDR2 is FQNEAQ. CDR3 region: CASSSRRTGSGYTF. The CDR3 DNA follows: TGTGCCAGCAGTTCCCGTCGGACAGGGAGTGGCTACACCTTC.

The chain carries TRBV2 and TRBJ1-1, with TRBD1 identical over 7 bases. The CDR3 has 16 amino acids. Germline V gives CDR1 SNHLY, CDR2 FYNNEI. J lost 7 bases, V lost 2 bases, and 13 bases had no gene match. CDR3 in DNA: TGTGCCAGCAGTGAAAATATTGGCAGGGGGATTGGTGAAGCTTTCTTT. Translating gives CASSENIGRGIGEAFF.

This clone was seen a few times. The V and J genes are TRBV7-2 and TRBJ2-7; TRBD1 matches at 8 bases. The junction had 10 bases not matched to a gene; V was cut back by 5 bases and J by 4 bases. CDR3 size: 15 residues. Germline CDR1 SGHTA, CDR2 FQGNSA. CDR3 in amino acids: CASSPSRDRIYEQYF. Here the CDR3 DNA reads TGTGCCAGCAGCCCGTCCCGGGACAGGATATACGAGCAGTACTTC.

The chain combines TRBV5-1 with TRBJ2-3; 13 nucleotides align to TRBD2. This CDR3 spans 22 amino acids. The germline CDR1 and CDR2 sequences are SGHRS and YFSETQ. The ends lost 0 bases at V and 5 bases at J; junction bases unmatched: 21. The CDR3: CASSLDPGLAGVRGSRGDTQYF. CDR3 bases: TGCGCCAGCAGCTTGGACCCTGGACTAGCGGGAGTAAGGGGATCCAGGGGAGATACGCAGTATTTT.

This chain joins TRBV2 and TRBJ1-2; possible D gene TRBD1, 5 bases. This CDR3 spans 13 amino acids. CDR1 SNHLY and CDR2 FYNNEI come from the germline V gene. V shed 6 bases and J shed 4 bases, with 12 bases lying between them. The CDR3 coding sequence is TGTGCCAGCAGCGGAGACAGCACCTATGGCTACACCTTC. This encodes CASSGDSTYGYTF.

The genes are TRBV2 and TRBJ2-1, with 9 bases lining up with TRBD1. This CDR3 is 13 amino acids long. V shed 6 bases and J 6 bases; nucleotides not matched to a gene: 3. Germline assignment: CDR1 SNHLY and CDR2 FYNNEI. In DNA form, the CDR3 reads TGTGCCAGCAGGCGGACAGGGGTCAATGAGCAGTTCTTC. It is translated as CASRRTGVNEQFF.

This clone was observed once. The chain joins TRBV7-8 to TRBJ1-6, with a possible D match to TRBD1 (6 bases). The length of the CDR3 is 17 residues. Germline CDR1 and CDR2: SGHVS and FQNEAQ. The V end lost 5 bases, the J end lost 9 bases, and 23 bases lay between the germline ends. The CDR3 DNA reads TGTGCCAGCAGCGTAAGGTCTACAGGGCCAAGCGGTTCACCCCTCCACTTT. It encodes CASSVRSTGPSGSPLHF.

V and J are TRBV18 and TRBJ1-1; 8 bases match TRBD1. The CDR3 covers 14 residues. Losses at the gene ends were 3 bases for V and 3 bases for J; bases not matched to a gene: 3. Germline V CDR1 and CDR2: KGHSH, LQKENI. The CDR3 region has the DNA TGTGCCAGCTCACCCAGGGGGCTCGACACTGAAGCTTTCTTT. Protein: CASSPRGLDTEAFF. Full variable domain (missing parts from reference TRBV18 and TRBJ1-1): NAGVMQNPRHLVRRRGQEARLRCSPMKGHSHVYWYRQLPEEGLKFMVYLQKENIIDESGMPKERFSAEFPKEGPSILRIQQVVRGDSAAYFCASSPRGLDTEAFFGQGTRLTVV.

The rearrangement joins TRBV4-2 to TRBJ2-1; 14 bases map to TRBD2. From germline, CDR1 is LGHNA and CDR2 YNFKEQ. The CDR3 extends over 19 amino acids. Losses at the gene ends were 0 bases for V and 8 bases for J; bases not matched to a gene: 12. Here the CDR3 DNA reads TGTGCCAGCAGCCAAGATGAGACTAGCGGGGGGGCCTACGTCTATGAGCAGTTCTTC. The encoded protein is CASSQDETSGGAYVYEQFF.

The CDR3 loop is CASRTGTMNTEAFF. In nucleotides, the CDR3 is TGTGCCAGCAGAACCGGGACAATGAACACTGAAGCTTTCTTT. The chain is built from TRBV27 and TRBJ1-1; TRBD1 is a possible D gene (6 bases). CDR1 MNHEY and CDR2 SMNVEV come from the germline V gene (reference sequence). Deletions cut 6 bases from V and 0 bases from J, with 11 bases between. The CDR3 length is 14 residues.

V gene TRBV19 combines with J gene TRBJ1-1; 7 bases agree with TRBD1. This CDR3 region has 18 residues. The V gene's germline CDR1 is LNHDA and CDR2 SQIVND (reference sequence). V trimming: 4 bases; J trimming: 10 bases; junction bases outside the gene matches: 24. CDR3 protein: CASSKPPLSTGRFLGAFF. CDR3 bases: TGTGCCAGTAGTAAACCCCCCTTGTCGACAGGGAGGTTTTTGGGAGCTTTCTTT.

The table lists this clone with a few counts. The V call is TRBV24-1, the J call TRBJ2-2; 10 bases fit TRBD1. The junction had 7 bases not matched to a gene; V was cut back by 7 bases and J by 3 bases. CDR3 size: 16 residues. The germline V gene encodes CDR1 KGHDR and CDR2 SFDVKD. CDR3 sequence reads: CATSPTGQGYTGELFF. As DNA, the CDR3 is TGTGCCACCAGCCCCACGGGACAGGGGTACACCGGGGAGCTGTTTTTT.

This chain uses TRBV9 with TRBJ2-7, with 11 bases matching TRBD2. Germline CDR1 and CDR2: SGDLS and YYNGEE. J was trimmed by 4 bases and V by 0 bases; bases with no gene match: 6. CDR3 length: 16 residues. The DNA of the CDR3 is TGTGCCAGCAGCGTAGGCCTAGCGGGGGGCAAATACGAGCAGTACTTC. As protein: CASSVGLAGGKYEQYF.

This chain joins TRBV28 and TRBJ2-7; the D gene is possibly TRBD1 (5 bases). The ends were cut back, 5 bases at V and 4 bases at J, with 12 bases in the middle. This CDR3 comprises 13 residues. Germline CDR1 is MDHEN and CDR2 is SYDVKM. The CDR3 DNA reads TGTGCCAGCAGTAGCAGGGTCCTTTACGAGCAGTACTTC. Its protein product is CASSSRVLYEQYF.

This chain joins TRBV7-2 and TRBJ1-2; 8 bases map to TRBD1. Germline assignment: CDR1 SGHTA and CDR2 FQGNSA. The CDR3 is 14 amino acids. With V trimmed by 4 bases and J by 4 bases, 5 bases remained unmatched. CDR3 loop: CASSYTGGIYGYTF. The CDR3, as DNA: TGTGCCAGCAGCTACACAGGGGGGATCTATGGCTACACCTTC.

The chain carries TRBV11-3 and TRBJ1-4, with TRBD1 matching 7 bases. From germline, CDR1 is SGHNT and CDR2 YENEEA. The CDR3 is 14 amino acids. The ends lost 4 bases at V and 4 bases at J; junction bases unmatched: 3. Here the CDR3 reads CASSSDRINEKLFF. CDR3 DNA: TGTGCCAGCAGCTCGGACAGGATTAATGAAAAACTGTTTTTT. Together with reference TRBV11-3 and TRBJ1-4, the CDR3 gives the full variable domain: EAGVVQSPRYKIIEKKQPVAFWCNPISGHNTLYWYLQNLGQGPELLIRYENEEAVDDSQLPKDRFSAERLKGVDSTLKIQPAELGDSAVYLCASSSDRINEKLFFGSGTQLSVL.

This chain connects TRBV11-3 to TRBJ1-5; D uncertain. The CDR3 is made up of 15 amino acids. Per the germline V gene, CDR1 is SGHNT and CDR2 is YENEEA. The V end lost 0 bases, the J end lost 0 bases, and 6 bases lay between the germline ends. The CDR3, as DNA: TGTGCCAGCAGCTTAGACGGGAATAGCAATCAGCCCCAGCATTTT. Translation gives CASSLDGNSNQPQHF.

This chain connects TRBV18 to TRBJ2-3; tentatively, D is TRBD1 (5 bases). The CDR3 is made up of 16 amino acids. V was trimmed by 3 bases and J by 2 bases, leaving 15 bases between them. Germline loops: CDR1 KGHSH, CDR2 LQKENI. This CDR3 is CASSPGPGFITDTQYF. CDR3 in DNA: TGTGCCAGCTCACCGGGGCCAGGGTTTATCACAGATACGCAGTATTTT.

J is TRBJ2-2 and V is TRBV15; no clear D gene. The germline V gene encodes CDR1 LNHNV and CDR2 YYDKDF (reference sequence). The V end was cut by 0 bases, the J end by 7 bases, with 6 bases between. This CDR3 has 13 amino acids. CDR3 DNA sequence: TGTGCCACCAGCAGAGATCCGGGCGGGGAGCTGTTTTTT. Its protein product is CATSRDPGGELFF. The entire variable domain, with the rest obtained from reference TRBV15 and TRBJ2-2, is as follows: DAMVIQNPRYQVTQFGKPVTLSCSQTLNHNVMYWYQQKSSQAPKLLFHYYDKDFNNEADTPDNFQSRRPNTSFCFLDIRSPGLGDTAMYLCATSRDPGGELFFGEGSRLTVL.

The V call is TRBV7-8, the J call TRBJ2-3; possible D gene TRBD1, 6 bases. The CDR3 sequence is 17 residues long. V lost 0 bases and J 6 bases, leaving 19 bases between the germline ends. Germline V gene lookup returns CDR1 SGHVS and CDR2 FQNEAQ. The CDR3 sequence: CASSLAGPTHTGDTQYF. CDR3 coding DNA: TGTGCCAGCAGCTTAGCAGGTCCCACCCACACAGGGGATACGCAGTATTTT. Drawing the rest from reference TRBV7-8 and TRBJ2-3, the complete variable domain is GAGVSQSPRYKVAKRGQDVALRCDPISGHVSLFWYQQALGQGPEFLTYFQNEAQLDKSGLPSDRFFAERPEGSVSTLKIQRTQQEDSAVYLCASSLAGPTHTGDTQYFGPGTRLTVL.

This chain connects TRBV5-5 to TRBJ2-3; D may be TRBD2 (6 bases). CDR1 is SGHKS, CDR2 YYEKEE, per germline (reference sequence). There are 16 residues in the CDR3. The V and J ends lost 3 bases and 2 bases respectively, with 16 bases between them. CDR3 residues: CASSWVEGGNTDTQYF. The CDR3 DNA reads TGTGCCAGCAGCTGGGTGGAGGGTGGGAACACAGATACGCAGTATTTT.

This chain uses TRBV6-4 with TRBJ2-1; 10 bases are a match to TRBD2. The V segment lost 4 bases and the J segment 4 bases; nucleotides outside the gene matches: 10. The CDR3 has 17 amino acids. Germline V gene lookup returns CDR1 MRHNA and CDR2 SNTAGT. CDR3 DNA: TGTGCCAGCAGTGGGACTAGCGGCCTCAATGGGTACAATGAGCAGTTCTTC. The encoded protein is CASSGTSGLNGYNEQFF.